This T cell receptor beta chain was found in a study of blood T cell repertoires in COVID-19. The overall study: Material from acute and convalescent COVID-19 was sourced from the United States, Italy and Spain.

Per the authors' pipeline: Quantification of nucleated cells was approximated via reference gene primer amplification. Method: immunoSEQ multiplex PCR; TCRdb's copy keeps in-frame clones and lacks some. From that table come the V and J calls and clone size; the DNA was used to work out D and trimming. There are 100,000 to 140,000 clones in the sample; approximately 90% occur only once, and approximately 6.8% lies in the top ten. Looked up from germline, CDR1 is LNHNV and CDR2 is YYDKDF (reference sequence). The V segment lost 1 base and the J segment 2 bases; nucleotides outside the gene matches: 12. The CDR3 is 18 amino acids.

The gene calls are TRBV15 and TRBJ2-7; TRBD1 aligns across 9 bases. The source material was peripheral blood. The sequence came from a man aged 50 to 59 with active or convalescent COVID-19. CDR3 protein: CATSRGPMGQGTPYEQYF. For the CDR3, the DNA is TGTGCCACCAGCAGAGGGCCGATGGGACAGGGAACACCCTACGAGCAGTACTTC.